These 32 T cell receptor beta chains were all obtained from the same sample, sequenced in a study of early T cells in non-severe SARS-CoV-2 infection. Each CDR3 protein gets one entry after TCRdb re-called the 5' RACE reads with MiXCR. Altogether about 68,000 distinct CDR3 sequences are present, about 12% being singletons, with the ten largest covering about 1.7%. Sequencing was performed on whole blood. Receptors were obtained from an adult who was a healthcare worker with PCR-confirmed SARS-CoV-2 infection or an uninfected control (not recorded which).

This clonotype has just a few counts. This rearrangement joins TRBV27 to TRBJ2-2; 7 nucleotides match TRBD1. The trim removed 6 bases at V and 5 bases at J, leaving 6 bases unmatched. The CDR3 is 14 residues long. Germline CDR1 reads MNHEY; CDR2 reads SMNVEV (reference sequence). CDR3 protein: CASSKGAGTGELFF. The CDR3 DNA reads as TGTGCCAGCAGCAAGGGGGCAGGAACCGGGGAGCTGTTTTTT.

There are many counts of this clonotype. The chain links TRBV20-1 to TRBJ1-1; D unclear. This CDR3 has 14 amino acids. Germline V gene sequence: CDR1 DFQATT, CDR2 SNEGSKA (reference sequence). Trimming left V 0 bases short and J 2 bases short, with 10 bases between. DNA for the CDR3: TGCAGTGCTAGAGATCCGCGGGGTAACACTGAAGCTTTCTTT. This translates into CSARDPRGNTEAFF.

This rearrangement joins TRBV7-9 to TRBJ1-2; 7 positions match TRBD1. V lost 4 bases and J lost 2; bases outside the gene matches: 4. The CDR3 is 14 residues long. CDR1 is SEHNR, CDR2 FQNEAQ, per germline (reference sequence). The CDR3 DNA sequence: TGTGCCAGCAGCTCCCGGGACAGAAACTATGGCTACACCTTC. This sequence encodes CASSSRDRNYGYTF.

The chain recombines TRBV7-2 with TRBJ1-2, with 9 bases that match TRBD1. This CDR3 is 15 amino acids long. V was clipped by 5 bases and J by 6 bases; unmatched bases: 10. Germline V gene lookup returns CDR1 SGHTA and CDR2 FQGNSA. CDR3 DNA sequence: TGTGCCAGCAGCCAAAACACAGGGGGCGTAAATGGCTACACCTTC. Translation gives CASSQNTGGVNGYTF.

This clonotype was found many times. CDR3 bases: TGTGCCAGCAGTTTGGACTACCACAATGAGCAGTTCTTC. This translates into CASSLDYHNEQFF. The rearrangement uses TRBV12-3 or TRBV12-4 and TRBJ2-1; a weak D match, TRBD2 (6 bases). The length of the CDR3 is 13 residues. V was trimmed by 3 bases and J by 5 bases, leaving 8 bases between them.

There are a few counts of this clonotype. This chain joins TRBV20-1 and TRBJ2-5; the match to TRBD2 covers 7 bases. This CDR3 is 15 amino acids long. Trimming took 5 bases from V and 0 from J; bases not matched to a gene: 9. Germline-derived CDR1 and CDR2 are DFQATT and SNEGSKA (reference sequence). The CDR3 bases are TGCAGTGCTGTCGTAGGAGCGGGGAACCAAGAGACCCAGTACTTC. As protein: CSAVVGAGNQETQYF.

A few counts support this clonotype. This sequence joins TRBV12-3 or TRBV12-4 and TRBJ2-5; 7 nucleotides match TRBD1. The CDR3 extends over 14 amino acids. V gave up 6 bases and J gave up 1 base; unmatched junction bases: 5. CDR3 in DNA: TGTGCCAGCAGACCTCGGGACAGCCAAGAGACCCAGTACTTC. Its protein is CASRPRDSQETQYF.

This clonotype was observed at least ten times. The rearrangement links TRBV20-1 to TRBJ2-3, with no clear D. CDR3 length: 13 residues. The ends were cut back, 5 bases at V and 1 base at J, with 10 bases in the middle. Germline CDR1 DFQATT, CDR2 SNEGSKA (reference sequence). Here the CDR3 reads CSAVLGGTDTQYF. The CDR3 region has the DNA TGCAGTGCTGTCCTGGGTGGCACAGATACGCAGTATTTT.

V is TRBV6-6 and J is TRBJ1-1; D is unresolved. The CDR3 is made up of 11 amino acids. CDR1 and CDR2 from the germline V gene are MNHNY and SVGAGI (reference sequence). V was pared by 8 bases and J by 7 bases, with 11 bases between. CDR3 nucleotides: TGTGCCAGCTTCGGCCCTAATGAAGCTTTCTTT. Translated: CASFGPNEAFF.

This clonotype came up a few times. The rearrangement uses TRBV19 and TRBJ1-5; D is undetermined. The CDR3 spans 13 residues. Trimming shortened V by 4 bases and J by 6 bases, and 10 bases separated the two germline ends. CDR1 and CDR2 from the germline V gene are LNHDA and SQIVND (reference sequence). Here the CDR3 DNA reads TGTGCCAGTAGTAGTGAACCGGTTCAGCCCCAGCATTTT. Protein product: CASSSEPVQPQHF. Full variable domain (outside the CDR3, taken from reference TRBV19 and TRBJ1-5): DGGITQSPKYLFRKEGQNVTLSCEQNLNHDAMYWYRQDPGQGLRLIYYSQIVNDFQKGDIAEGYSVSREKKESFPLTVTSAQKNPTAFYLCASSSEPVQPQHFGDGTRLSIL.

In this sample, this clonotype turned up many times. The chain is built from TRBV7-2 and TRBJ2-7; D assignment may be TRBD1 or TRBD2 (5 bases each). Trimming shortened V by 5 bases and J by 9 bases, and 14 bases separated the two germline ends. Germline-derived CDR1 and CDR2 are SGHTA and FQGNSA. There are 12 residues in the CDR3. Here the CDR3 reads CASSHNRDRQYF. CDR3 nucleotides: TGTGCCAGCAGCCATAACCGGGACCGGCAGTACTTC.

This clonotype was observed a handful of times. The chain links TRBV11-2 to TRBJ2-7; a weak D match, TRBD1 (5 bases). Deletions cut 1 base from V and 3 bases from J, with 10 bases between. Germline CDR1 SGHAT, CDR2 FQNNGV. The CDR3 spans 14 residues. CDR3 loop: CASSLGSGFYEQYF. CDR3 nucleotides: TGTGCCAGCAGCTTAGGGTCAGGGTTCTACGAGCAGTACTTC.

The chain has TRBV18 and TRBJ2-4; D unresolved. The CDR3 contains 13 residues. Germline lookup yields CDR1 KGHSH and CDR2 LQKENI. Trimming took 0 bases from V and 12 from J, leaving 12 bases between them. CDR3 sequence reads: CASSPPILTAQYF. For the CDR3, the DNA is TGTGCCAGCTCACCACCGATTTTGACGGCTCAGTACTTC.

The sample holds many counts of this clonotype. The rearrangement links TRBV6-6 to TRBJ2-2, with 10 bases fitting TRBD1. V dropped 2 bases and J dropped 7; count of bases not matched to a gene: 7. CDR1 and CDR2 from the germline V gene are MNHNY and SVGAGI (reference sequence). This CDR3 contains 16 residues. The CDR3 DNA reads as TGTGCCAGCAGTTACCCCGGGACAGGGGAGCTCGGGGAGCTGTTTTTT. This gives the protein CASSYPGTGELGELFF.

This clonotype was seen repeatedly, ten times or more. V gene TRBV6-6 combines with J gene TRBJ2-1; 7 nucleotides align to TRBD2. Germline V lookup: CDR1 MNHNY, CDR2 SVGAGI (reference sequence). The CDR3 is 16 amino acids. Trimming cost V 2 bases and J 0 bases; bases outside gene matches: 4. CDR3 sequence reads: CASSYPPGGSYNEQFF. The CDR3, as DNA: TGTGCCAGCAGTTACCCGCCGGGGGGCTCCTACAATGAGCAGTTCTTC.

This clonotype occurred many times. The rearrangement joins TRBV20-1 to TRBJ2-3; 12 bases line up with TRBD2. CDR1 and CDR2 (germline): DFQATT, SNEGSKA (reference sequence). The CDR3 length is 17 residues. V lost 0 bases to trimming and J lost 2 bases; unmatched junction nucleotides: 6. CDR3 nucleotides: TGCAGTGCTAGAGACGCCCGGACTAGCGGGGTCACAGATACGCAGTATTTT. The encoded protein is CSARDARTSGVTDTQYF.

This clonotype appeared many times. J is TRBJ2-5 and V is TRBV2; D is perhaps TRBD2 (5 bases). V lost 8 bases and J 7 bases, leaving 11 bases between the germline ends. Looked up from germline, CDR1 is SNHLY and CDR2 is FYNNEI. The CDR3 covers 11 residues. DNA of the CDR3: TGTGCCAGCGCGTATAGCGTGACCCAGTACTTC. As protein: CASAYSVTQYF.

The sample holds many counts of this clonotype. The chain recombines TRBV7-9 with TRBJ1-5; D unclear. The CDR3 runs 14 residues. Germline CDR1 reads SEHNR; CDR2 reads FQNEAQ (reference sequence). V was pared by 5 bases and J by 1 base, with 9 bases between. The CDR3 DNA is TGTGCCAGCAGCGCCAGAGGAAGCAATCAGCCCCAGCATTTT. It codes for CASSARGSNQPQHF.

The V and J genes are TRBV19 and TRBJ2-1; no definite D call. V lost 0 bases to trimming and J lost 4 bases, with 4 bases between them. The V gene's germline CDR1 is LNHDA and CDR2 SQIVND (reference sequence). The CDR3 runs 13 residues. CDR3 sequence (DNA): TGTGCCAGTAGTATAGATACATACAATGAGCAGTTCTTC. This gives the protein CASSIDTYNEQFF.

The rearrangement joins TRBV11-2 to TRBJ2-7; D is ambiguous. From germline, CDR1 is SGHAT and CDR2 FQNNGV. V shed 0 bases and J shed 3 bases, with 6 bases lying between them. The length of the CDR3 is 13 residues. This chain's CDR3 is CASSLDYNYEQYF. The CDR3, as DNA: TGTGCCAGCAGCTTAGACTATAACTACGAGCAGTACTTC.

CDR3 residues: CASSLDKGKNSPLHF. As DNA, the CDR3 is TGCGCCAGCAGCTTGGATAAGGGGAAGAATTCACCCCTCCACTTT. This chain connects TRBV5-1 to TRBJ1-6; maybe TRBD1 (5 bases). Trimming removed 0 bases from V and 7 bases from J, with 11 bases in between. Germline-derived CDR1 and CDR2 are SGHRS and YFSETQ. CDR3 length: 15 amino acids.

This clonotype has just a few counts. The chain uses TRBV13 and TRBJ2-3; tentative D call: TRBD1 (6 bases). Germline assignment: CDR1 PRHDT and CDR2 FYEKMQ (reference sequence). The CDR3 is 14 amino acids. The V end lost 3 bases, the J end lost 0 bases, and 7 bases lay between the germline ends. The DNA of the CDR3 is TGTGCCAGCAGCTTCGGACAGAGCACAGATACGCAGTATTTT. This translates into CASSFGQSTDTQYF.

The gene calls are TRBV19 and TRBJ2-4; D uncertain. In germline, CDR1 is LNHDA, CDR2 SQIVND (reference sequence). The CDR3 length is 13 residues. The ends were cut back, 6 bases at V and 4 bases at J, with 10 bases in the middle. The CDR3 nucleotides are TGTGCCAGTAGAGAAGGGCCTAAAAACATTCAGTACTTC. Its protein is CASREGPKNIQYF. Together with reference TRBV19 and TRBJ2-4, the CDR3 gives the full variable domain: DGGITQSPKYLFRKEGQNVTLSCEQNLNHDAMYWYRQDPGQGLRLIYYSQIVNDFQKGDIAEGYSVSREKKESFPLTVTSAQKNPTAFYLCASREGPKNIQYFGAGTRLSVL.

The rearrangement uses TRBV20-1 and TRBJ1-2; the match to TRBD1 covers 8 bases. The length of the CDR3 is 15 residues. Germline V CDR1 and CDR2: DFQATT, SNEGSKA (reference sequence). The junction had 13 bases not matched to a gene; V was cut back by 2 bases and J by 8 bases. The CDR3, as DNA: TGCAGTGCTAGACCCCCAATCGGGACAGGCTCCGGCTACACCTTC. This encodes CSARPPIGTGSGYTF.

This clonotype has a count of ten or more. This chain uses TRBV11-2 with TRBJ2-2; D unresolved. CDR1 is SGHAT and CDR2 is FQNNGV in the germline V gene. The CDR3 length is 11 residues. V was clipped by 5 bases and J by 6 bases, with 4 bases between them. In DNA, the CDR3 is TGTGCCAGCAGCCAAGCCGGGGAGCTGTTTTTT. Translation: CASSQAGELFF.

The chain combines TRBV6-4 with TRBJ2-1; D unresolved. Germline CDR1 and CDR2: MRHNA and SNTAGT. Trimming stripped 6 bases from V and 5 bases from J, with 17 bases between. CDR3 length equals 15 residues. The CDR3 sequence is CASSSTTGGNNEQFF. The CDR3 bases are TGTGCCAGCAGCTCTACGACTGGCGGAAACAATGAGCAGTTCTTC.

This clonotype has just a few counts. This rearrangement joins TRBV9 to TRBJ1-1; TRBD1 is a possible D gene (6 bases). The CDR3 has 16 residues. Trimming took 2 bases from V and 0 from J, leaving 14 bases between them. From germline, CDR1 is SGDLS and CDR2 YYNGEE. CDR3 DNA sequence: TGTGCCAGCAGCGTTAGCGGGACACCCATGAACACTGAAGCTTTCTTT. It is translated as CASSVSGTPMNTEAFF.

This clonotype has a handful of counts. This chain connects TRBV12-5 to TRBJ2-5, with TRBD2 identical over 9 bases. The J segment lost 0 bases and the V segment lost 2 bases, leaving 10 bases of the junction unmatched. This CDR3 region has 18 residues. Looked up from germline, CDR1 is LGHNT and CDR2 is FRNRAP. The CDR3 DNA is TGTGCTAGTGGTTTGCTGGGCACTCGCGGGGGGGACCAAGAGACCCAGTACTTC. Translation: CASGLLGTRGGDQETQYF. The full variable domain, in which reference TRBV12-5 and TRBJ2-5 provide the parts outside the CDR3, is DARVTQTPRHKVTEMGQEVTMRCQPILGHNTVFWYRQTMMQGLELLAYFRNRAPLDDSGMPKDRFSAEMPDATLATLKIQPSEPRDSAVYFCASGLLGTRGGDQETQYFGPGTRLLVL.

V gene TRBV4-3 combines with J gene TRBJ1-6; D may be TRBD1 (5 bases). CDR3 length equals 15 residues. In germline, CDR1 is LGHNA, CDR2 YSLEER. The V end was cut by 2 bases, the J end by 8 bases, with 13 bases between. The CDR3 DNA sequence: TGCGCCAGCAGCCAATTGGGGACCAACGATTCACCCCTCCACTTT. Translating gives CASSQLGTNDSPLHF.

This chain joins TRBV2 and TRBJ2-7; 12 nucleotides agree with TRBD1. CDR3 length: 16 amino acids. The germline CDR1 and CDR2 sequences are SNHLY and FYNNEI. J gave up 4 bases and V 8 bases, and 12 bases lay outside the gene matches. The CDR3 DNA sequence: TGTGCCAGCCGGGGACAGGGGGCGCGGGTGAAGTACGAGCAGTACTTC. The encoded protein is CASRGQGARVKYEQYF.

This clonotype was counted only a few times. CDR3 loop: CASSPNSGGEFF. DNA of the CDR3: TGTGCCAGCAGCCCAAATAGCGGGGGGGAGTTCTTC. This chain uses TRBV6-6 with TRBJ2-1, with 11 bases identical to TRBD2. Germline V gives CDR1 MNHNY, CDR2 SVGAGI (reference sequence). Germline trimming cut 6 bases from V and 14 bases from J; bases unmatched to any gene: 6. The length of the CDR3 is 12 residues.

This clonotype came up many times. This chain links TRBV5-1 with TRBJ1-1; the match to TRBD1 covers 8 bases. This CDR3 contains 12 residues. Germline V lookup: CDR1 SGHRS, CDR2 YFSETQ. J was trimmed by 7 bases and V by 2 bases; bases with no gene match: 1. CDR3 bases: TGCGCCAGCAGCTTACAGGGGGATGAAGCTTTCTTT. It specifies CASSLQGDEAFF.